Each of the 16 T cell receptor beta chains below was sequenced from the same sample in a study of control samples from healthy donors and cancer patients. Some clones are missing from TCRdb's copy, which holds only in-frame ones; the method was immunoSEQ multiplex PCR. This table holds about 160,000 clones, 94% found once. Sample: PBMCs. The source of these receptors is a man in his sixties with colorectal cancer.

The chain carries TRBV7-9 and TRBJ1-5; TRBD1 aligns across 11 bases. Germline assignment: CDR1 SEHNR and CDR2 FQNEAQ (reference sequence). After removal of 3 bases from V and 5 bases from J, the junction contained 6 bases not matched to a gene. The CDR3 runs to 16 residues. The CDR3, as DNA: TGTGCCAGCAGCTTGGGGACAGGGGGGCCTTATCAGCCCCAGCATTTT. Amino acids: CASSLGTGGPYQPQHF.

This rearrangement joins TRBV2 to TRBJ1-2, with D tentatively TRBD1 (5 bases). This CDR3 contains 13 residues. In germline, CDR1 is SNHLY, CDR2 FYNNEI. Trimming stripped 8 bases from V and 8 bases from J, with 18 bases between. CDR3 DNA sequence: TGTGCCAGCGGGGGAGGTTCGTCGGGAGGCTACACCTTC. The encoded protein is CASGGGSSGGYTF.

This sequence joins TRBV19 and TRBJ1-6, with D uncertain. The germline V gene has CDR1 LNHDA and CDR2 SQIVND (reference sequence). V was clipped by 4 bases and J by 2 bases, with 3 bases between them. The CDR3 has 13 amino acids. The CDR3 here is CASSKPYNSPLHF. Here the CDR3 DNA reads TGTGCCAGTAGTAAACCCTATAATTCACCCCTCCACTTT.

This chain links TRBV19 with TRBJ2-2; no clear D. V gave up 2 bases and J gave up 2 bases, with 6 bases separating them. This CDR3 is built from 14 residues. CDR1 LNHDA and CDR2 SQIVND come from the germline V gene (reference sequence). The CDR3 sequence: CASSIQENTGELFF. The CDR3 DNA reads TGTGCCAGTAGTATACAAGAAAACACCGGGGAGCTGTTTTTT.

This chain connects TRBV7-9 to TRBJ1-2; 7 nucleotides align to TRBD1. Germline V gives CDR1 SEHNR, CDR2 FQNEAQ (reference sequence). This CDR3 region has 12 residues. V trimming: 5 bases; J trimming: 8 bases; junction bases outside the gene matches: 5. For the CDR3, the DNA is TGTGCCAGCAGCGAACAGGGGACGGGCTACACCTTC. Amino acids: CASSEQGTGYTF.

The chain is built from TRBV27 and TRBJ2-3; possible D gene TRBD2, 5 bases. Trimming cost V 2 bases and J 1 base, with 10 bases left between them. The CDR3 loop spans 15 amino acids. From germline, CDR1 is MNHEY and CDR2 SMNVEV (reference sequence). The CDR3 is CASSLGIGGTDTQYF. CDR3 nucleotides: TGTGCCAGCAGTTTAGGAATCGGGGGCACAGATACGCAGTATTTT.

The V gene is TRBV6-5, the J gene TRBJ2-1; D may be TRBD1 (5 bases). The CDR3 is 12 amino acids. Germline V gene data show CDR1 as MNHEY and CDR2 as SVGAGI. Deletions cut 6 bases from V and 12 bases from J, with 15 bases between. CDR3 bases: TGTGCCAGCAGAGGGGCGCCGGATGGGCAGTTCTTC. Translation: CASRGAPDGQFF.

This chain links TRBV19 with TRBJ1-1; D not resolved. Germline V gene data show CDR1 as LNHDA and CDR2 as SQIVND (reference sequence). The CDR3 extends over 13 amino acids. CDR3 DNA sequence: TGTGCGGTGGGCAGTTCAGACGGCACTGAAGCTTTCTTT. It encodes CAVGSSDGTEAFF.

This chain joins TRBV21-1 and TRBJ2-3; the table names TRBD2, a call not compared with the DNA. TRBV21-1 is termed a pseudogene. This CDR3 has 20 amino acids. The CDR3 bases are TGTGCCAGCAGCGCGCTGGGGGGACTAGCGGGGGCCACTAGCACAGATACGCAGTATTTT. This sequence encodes CASSALGGLAGATSTDTQYF.

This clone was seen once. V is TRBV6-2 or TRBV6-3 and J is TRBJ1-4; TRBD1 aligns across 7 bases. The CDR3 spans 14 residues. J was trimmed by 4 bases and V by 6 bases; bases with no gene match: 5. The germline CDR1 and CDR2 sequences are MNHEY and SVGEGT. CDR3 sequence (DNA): TGTGCCAGCAGCCGACAGGGATTTAATGAAAAACTGTTTTTT. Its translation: CASSRQGFNEKLFF.

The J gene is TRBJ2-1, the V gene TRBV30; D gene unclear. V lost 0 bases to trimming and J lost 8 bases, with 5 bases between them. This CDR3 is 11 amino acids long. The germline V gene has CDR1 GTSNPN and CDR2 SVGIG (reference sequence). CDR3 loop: CAWSVSYEQFF. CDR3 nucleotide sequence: TGTGCCTGGAGTGTAAGCTATGAGCAGTTCTTC.

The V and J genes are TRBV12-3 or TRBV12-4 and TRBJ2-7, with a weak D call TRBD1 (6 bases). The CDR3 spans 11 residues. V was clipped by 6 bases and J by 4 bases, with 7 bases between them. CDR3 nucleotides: TGTGCCAGCAGGGGGGCTTACGAGCAGTACTTC. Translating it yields CASRGAYEQYF.

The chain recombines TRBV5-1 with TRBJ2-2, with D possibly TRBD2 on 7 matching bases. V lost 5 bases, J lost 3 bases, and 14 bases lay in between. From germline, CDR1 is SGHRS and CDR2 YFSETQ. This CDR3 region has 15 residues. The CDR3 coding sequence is TGCGCCAGCAGGGGGGGGCAAGCGGACACCGGGGAGCTGTTTTTT. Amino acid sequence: CASRGGQADTGELFF.

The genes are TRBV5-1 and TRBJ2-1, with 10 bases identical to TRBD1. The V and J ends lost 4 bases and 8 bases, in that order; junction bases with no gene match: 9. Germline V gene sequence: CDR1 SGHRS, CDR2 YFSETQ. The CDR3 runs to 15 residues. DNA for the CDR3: TGCGCCAGCAGCCCGGACAGGGGGAATATGTATGAGCAGTTCTTC. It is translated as CASSPDRGNMYEQFF. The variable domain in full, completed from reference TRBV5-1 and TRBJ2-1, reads KAGVTQTPRYLIKTRGQQVTLSCSPISGHRSVSWYQQTPGQGLQFLFEYFSETQRNKGNFPGRFSGRQFSNSRSEMNVSTLELGDSALYLCASSPDRGNMYEQFFGPGTRLTVL.

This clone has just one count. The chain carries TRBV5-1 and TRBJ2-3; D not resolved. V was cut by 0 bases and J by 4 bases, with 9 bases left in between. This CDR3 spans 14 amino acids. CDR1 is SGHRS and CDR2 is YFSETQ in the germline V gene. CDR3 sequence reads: CASSLVPGSDTQYF. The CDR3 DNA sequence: TGCGCCAGCAGCTTGGTCCCGGGTTCAGATACGCAGTATTTT.

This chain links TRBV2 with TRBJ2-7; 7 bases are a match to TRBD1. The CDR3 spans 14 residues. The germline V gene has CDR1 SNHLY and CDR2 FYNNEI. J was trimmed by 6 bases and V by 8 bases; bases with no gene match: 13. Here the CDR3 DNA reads TGTGCCAGCCAGAGACAGGGATCCGTGGGCGAGCAGTACTTC. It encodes CASQRQGSVGEQYF.